The sequence of this T cell receptor beta chain was determined in a study of blood T cell repertoires in COVID-19. The assay was immunoSEQ multiplex PCR, and TCRdb's table has in-frame clones only and misses some. Of 73,000 or so clones listed, 80% to 95% are singletons. Germline V gene data show CDR1 as SGHTA and CDR2 as FQGNSA. Trimming shortened V by 3 bases and J by 2 bases, and 5 bases separated the two germline ends. This CDR3 is 12 amino acids long. Sequenced: peripheral blood. The chain links TRBV7-2 to TRBJ2-7; D unclear. The receptor comes from a human donor with active COVID-19. The donor label of this sample is uncertain. The CDR3, as DNA: TGTGCCAGCAGCTTCACAGCCTACGAGCAGTACTTC. This gives the protein CASSFTAYEQYF.